Shown below are 21 T cell receptor beta chains from a single sample sequenced in a study of blood T cell repertoires in COVID-19. Measured with immunoSEQ multiplex PCR; TCRdb has only the in-frame clones, and not every one. The repertoire consists of fewer than 150,000 clones, with around three quarters occurring once and the leading ten covering less than 7.5%. Sequenced material: peripheral blood. These receptor sequences come from a man between 70 and 80 years old with acute or convalescent COVID-19.

The J gene is TRBJ1-1, the V gene TRBV5-1; D is undetermined. V gave up 4 bases and J gave up 2 bases, with 9 bases separating them. Germline lookup yields CDR1 SGHRS and CDR2 YFSETQ. The CDR3 extends over 13 amino acids. The CDR3 sequence is CASSLQENTEAFF. CDR3 bases: TGCGCCAGCAGCCTTCAGGAAAACACTGAAGCTTTCTTT.

The chain carries TRBV28 and TRBJ1-1; D not resolved. Looked up from germline, CDR1 is MDHEN and CDR2 is SYDVKM. Trimming stripped 6 bases from V and 4 bases from J, with 15 bases between. This CDR3 region has 14 residues. The CDR3, as DNA: TGTGCCAGCAGGGAAGCGGAGACGGGCACTGAAGCTTTCTTT. This translates into CASREAETGTEAFF. The variable domain in full, completed from reference TRBV28 and TRBJ1-1, reads DVKVTQSSRYLVKRTGEKVFLECVQDMDHENMFWYRQDPGLGLRLIYFSYDVKMKEKGDIPEGYSVSREKKERFSLILESASTNQTSMYLCASREAETGTEAFFGQGTRLTVV.

This chain uses TRBV7-2 with TRBJ2-1, with 8 bases that match TRBD2. There are 17 residues in the CDR3. Trimming took 3 bases from V and 1 from J; bases not matched to a gene: 8. Germline-derived CDR1 and CDR2 are SGHTA and FQGNSA. CDR3 DNA: TGTGCCAGCAGCTTCAACTTAGCGGGAAGTTCCTACAATGAGCAGTTCTTC. It is translated as CASSFNLAGSSYNEQFF.

V and J are TRBV7-2 and TRBJ1-1; 7 bases line up with TRBD1. CDR1 is SGHTA, CDR2 FQGNSA, per germline. This CDR3 is 14 amino acids long. J was trimmed by 3 bases and V by 8 bases; bases with no gene match: 9. The CDR3 sequence: CASLRGREDTEAFF. The CDR3 DNA is TGTGCCAGCTTGAGGGGGCGCGAGGACACTGAAGCTTTCTTT. The complete variable domain, with remaining parts taken from reference TRBV7-2 and TRBJ1-1, reads GAGVSQSPSNKVTEKGKDVELRCDPISGHTALYWYRQSLGQGLEFLIYFQGNSAPDKSGLPSDRFSAERTGGSVSTLTIQRTQQEDSAVYLCASLRGREDTEAFFGQGTRLTVV.

This chain joins TRBV9 and TRBJ2-3, with 14 nucleotides matching TRBD2. The CDR3 has 19 residues. Germline trimming cut 4 bases from V and 2 bases from J; bases unmatched to any gene: 12. Per germline, CDR1 SGDLS and CDR2 YYNGEE. In DNA, the CDR3 is TGTGCCAGCAGCAGGACTAGCGGGAGGCGGGGAGGGGCCACAGATACGCAGTATTTT. This codes for CASSRTSGRRGGATDTQYF.

This clone is a singleton in its sample. The chain links TRBV5-1 to TRBJ2-7, with D perhaps TRBD2 (6 bases). The germline gives CDR1 SGHRS, CDR2 YFSETQ. V lost 0 bases and J 6 bases, leaving 16 bases between the germline ends. The CDR3 is 15 amino acids. CDR3 in amino acids: CASSLALGGGTEQYF. CDR3 DNA sequence: TGCGCCAGCAGCTTGGCTCTTGGGGGAGGAACCGAGCAGTACTTC.

The genes are TRBV19 and TRBJ2-5; D call uncertain. The CDR3 sequence is 15 residues long. Germline assignment: CDR1 LNHDA and CDR2 SQIVND (reference sequence). V dropped 7 bases and J dropped 0 bases, with 15 bases sitting between them. CDR3 sequence reads: CASTPTAVYQETQYF. The CDR3 DNA reads as TGTGCCAGTACCCCTACAGCTGTGTACCAAGAGACCCAGTACTTC. Drawing the rest from reference TRBV19 and TRBJ2-5, the complete variable domain is DGGITQSPKYLFRKEGQNVTLSCEQNLNHDAMYWYRQDPGQGLRLIYYSQIVNDFQKGDIAEGYSVSREKKESFPLTVTSAQKNPTAFYLCASTPTAVYQETQYFGPGTRLLVL.

The V call is TRBV6-6, the J call TRBJ2-3; 8 bases fit TRBD2. Germline CDR1 is MNHNY and CDR2 is SVGAGI (reference sequence). V was pared by 2 bases and J by 2 bases, with 6 bases of the junction left unmatched. The CDR3 spans 16 residues. The CDR3, as DNA: TGTGCCAGCAGTTACGGCCCGGGAGGGACCACAGATACGCAGTATTTT. Protein sequence: CASSYGPGGTTDTQYF.

The rearrangement joins TRBV5-6 to TRBJ2-4; D perhaps matches TRBD2 (5 bases). This CDR3 spans 17 amino acids. V was clipped by 3 bases and J by 9 bases, with 25 bases between them. Germline V CDR1 and CDR2: SGHDT, YYEEEE. The CDR3 sequence: CASSSGSSEGLIGIQYF. CDR3 coding DNA: TGTGCCAGCAGCTCGGGCAGTAGTGAGGGCCTCATTGGCATTCAGTACTTC. Variable domain in full (rest from reference TRBV5-6 and TRBJ2-4): DAGVTQSPTHLIKTRGQQVTLRCSPKSGHDTVSWYQQALGQGPQFIFQYYEEEERQRGNFPDRFSGHQFPNYSSELNVNALLLGDSALYLCASSSGSSEGLIGIQYFGAGTRLSVL.

This clone has only a few counts. The chain carries TRBV6-5 and TRBJ2-2, with 12 bases lining up with TRBD1. Germline V gene lookup returns CDR1 MNHEY and CDR2 SVGAGI. V dropped 6 bases and J dropped 7; count of bases not matched to a gene: 6. The CDR3 runs 15 residues. The CDR3 sequence: CASSRDRGLGGELFF. The CDR3 DNA reads as TGTGCCAGCAGCCGGGACAGGGGGCTGGGCGGGGAGCTGTTTTTT.

The genes are TRBV9 and TRBJ2-5; 8 positions agree with TRBD2. Trimming at V came to 0 bases and at J to 4 bases, leaving 2 bases not matched to a gene. The CDR3 has 14 amino acids. CDR1 is SGDLS and CDR2 is YYNGEE in the germline V gene. The CDR3 DNA sequence: TGTGCCAGCAGCGTAGCGGCGGGAGGAGAGACCCAGTACTTC. The encoded protein is CASSVAAGGETQYF.

This chain joins TRBV20-1 and TRBJ2-7, with D unclear. Trimming stripped 3 bases from V and 6 bases from J, with 9 bases between. Germline CDR1 and CDR2: DFQATT and SNEGSKA (reference sequence). The CDR3 is 11 residues long. The CDR3 loop is CSARMAREQYF. DNA for the CDR3: TGCAGTGCTAGGATGGCCCGCGAGCAGTACTTC.

V usage is TRBV30 and J usage is TRBJ2-6; weak D call: TRBD2 (6 bases). In germline, CDR1 is GTSNPN, CDR2 SVGIG (reference sequence). This CDR3 region has 15 residues. V lost 5 bases and J lost 0, with 11 bases in between. The CDR3 loop reads CAWLAISSGANVLTF. The CDR3 DNA sequence: TGTGCCTGGCTAGCGATAAGCTCTGGGGCCAACGTCCTGACTTTC.

This clone was observed once. The chain uses TRBV2 and TRBJ1-5; 9 bases match TRBD1. Trimming at V came to 4 bases and at J to 6 bases, leaving 7 bases not matched to a gene. Germline CDR1 reads SNHLY; CDR2 reads FYNNEI. This CDR3 contains 15 residues. CDR3 sequence (DNA): TGTGCCAGCAGTGGGCTGACAGGGGGTCCTCAGCCCCAGCATTTT. Residues: CASSGLTGGPQPQHF. Using reference TRBV2 and TRBJ1-5 for the parts outside the CDR3, the full variable domain is EPEVTQTPSHQVTQMGQEVILRCVPISNHLYFYWYRQILGQKVEFLVSFYNNEISEKSEIFDDQFSVERPDGSNFTLKIRSTKLEDSAMYFCASSGLTGGPQPQHFGDGTRLSIL.

The chain joins TRBV7-9 to TRBJ2-2; a possible D gene is TRBD1 (6 bases). The V end was cut by 6 bases, the J end by 7 bases, with 9 bases between. The CDR3 totals 12 residues. Germline V lookup: CDR1 SEHNR, CDR2 FQNEAQ (reference sequence). The CDR3 loop is CASRPGDGELFF. The CDR3 nucleotides read TGTGCCAGCAGACCAGGGGACGGGGAGCTGTTTTTT.

This clone occurred a few times. DNA of the CDR3: TGTGCAAGGGGAGTTAGCAATCAGCCCCAGCATTTT. Encoded protein: CARGVSNQPQHF. The chain has TRBV12-2 and TRBJ1-5. TRBV12-2 is a documented pseudogene. This CDR3 region has 12 residues.

This rearrangement joins TRBV18 to TRBJ2-1; 7 bases are shared with TRBD2. The V and J ends lost 2 bases and 4 bases, in that order; junction bases with no gene match: 5. The CDR3 is 15 residues long. CDR1 is KGHSH, CDR2 LQKENI, per germline. The DNA for the CDR3 is TGTGCCAGCTCACCAGGGAGCGGGAAGTACAATGAGCAGTTCTTC. It is translated as CASSPGSGKYNEQFF.

J is TRBJ1-1 and V is TRBV27, with D possibly TRBD1 on 5 matching bases. Germline CDR1 MNHEY, CDR2 SMNVEV (reference sequence). The CDR3 is 15 amino acids. Deletions cut 7 bases from V and 1 base from J, with 16 bases between. The CDR3 nucleotides are TGTGCCAGCAAAACGGACAATGCCTGGAACACTGAAGCTTTCTTT. Amino acid sequence: CASKTDNAWNTEAFF.

The chain is built from TRBV6-5 and TRBJ2-3; 10 positions agree with TRBD2. The germline gives CDR1 MNHEY, CDR2 SVGAGI. This CDR3 spans 15 amino acids. After removal of 2 bases from V and 2 bases from J, the junction contained 1 base not matched to a gene. Here the CDR3 DNA reads TGTGCCAGCAGTTACCTAGCGGGGGTCACAGATACGCAGTATTTT. Translation gives CASSYLAGVTDTQYF.

The rearrangement uses TRBV6-6 and TRBJ2-2, with 7 bases aligning to TRBD1. The germline gives CDR1 MNHNY, CDR2 SVGAGI (reference sequence). CDR3 length: 13 residues. Trimming took 8 bases from V and 5 from J; bases not matched to a gene: 5. The CDR3 DNA reads as TGTGCCAGCCGGACAGGCGGGACCGGGGAGCTGTTTTTT. Its translation is CASRTGGTGELFF.

This sequence joins TRBV27 and TRBJ2-1, with D possibly TRBD2 on 5 matching bases. Germline lookup yields CDR1 MNHEY and CDR2 SMNVEV (reference sequence). The V and J ends lost 8 bases and 3 bases respectively, with 20 bases between them. There are 16 residues in the CDR3. CDR3 DNA: TGTGCCAGCTCCCTCCGGGGAGATACCTACTACAATGAGCAGTTCTTC. Protein: CASSLRGDTYYNEQFF.